The 30 T cell receptor beta chains reported below all come from one sample, sequenced in a study of blood T cell repertoires in COVID-19. Method: immunoSEQ multiplex PCR; TCRdb's copy keeps in-frame clones and lacks some. The data contain about 220,000 clones, over 75% of them singletons. Specimen: peripheral blood. Receptor source: a woman between 65 and 79 years old with COVID-19, enrolled during active disease.

The chain combines TRBV28 with TRBJ1-2; the D gene is possibly TRBD1 (6 bases). Germline V gene sequence: CDR1 MDHEN, CDR2 SYDVKM. The CDR3 runs to 16 residues. V was cut by 6 bases and J by 3 bases, with 20 bases left in between. The DNA of the CDR3 is TGTGCCAGCAGGACCATAGGGGGGGGAGGTGACTATGGCTACACCTTC. Translation gives CASRTIGGGGDYGYTF.

The gene calls are TRBV27 and TRBJ1-1, with 8 bases aligning to TRBD1. Germline CDR1 MNHEY, CDR2 SMNVEV (reference sequence). The J segment lost 5 bases and the V segment lost 5 bases, leaving 13 bases of the junction unmatched. The CDR3 has 16 amino acids. The DNA for the CDR3 is TGTGCCAGCAGTAACCGGGACAGGCAAAGTTTGACTGAAGCTTTCTTT. Protein product: CASSNRDRQSLTEAFF.

This sequence joins TRBV4-1 and TRBJ2-5; 10 nucleotides match TRBD2. Germline V gives CDR1 MGHRA, CDR2 YSYEKL. The CDR3 length is 15 residues. J lost 13 bases, V lost 4 bases, and 15 bases had no gene match. The CDR3 sequence is CASSRGLLAGTPPYF. The CDR3 region has the DNA TGCGCCAGCAGCCGCGGACTACTAGCGGGGACGCCCCCGTACTTC.

The chain combines TRBV19 with TRBJ1-3; D uncertain. The length of the CDR3 is 16 residues. Looked up from germline, CDR1 is LNHDA and CDR2 is SQIVND (reference sequence). Trimming shortened V by 3 bases and J by 0 bases, and 12 bases separated the two germline ends. DNA for the CDR3: TGTGCCAGTAGTATCGCCGGGTTCTTCTCTGGAAACACCATATATTTT. This gives the protein CASSIAGFFSGNTIYF.

CDR3: CASSSGLAGDKVYNEQFF. CDR3 nucleotide sequence: TGTGCCAGCAGCTCGGGACTAGCGGGAGACAAGGTGTACAATGAGCAGTTCTTC. The gene calls are TRBV7-9 and TRBJ2-1, with 14 nucleotides matching TRBD2. Germline CDR1 SEHNR, CDR2 FQNEAQ (reference sequence). The CDR3 spans 18 residues. V gave up 4 bases and J gave up 4 bases; unmatched junction bases: 9.

The V call is TRBV14, the J call TRBJ1-1, with D possibly matching TRBD1 (5 bases). Trimming cost V 5 bases and J 4 bases, with 17 bases left between them. Germline values: CDR1 SGHDN, CDR2 FVKESK. The CDR3 loop spans 15 amino acids. The CDR3 is CASSAAGRAGTEAFF. DNA for the CDR3: TGTGCCAGCAGCGCGGCAGGGAGGGCGGGCACTGAAGCTTTCTTT.

The chain is built from TRBV2 and TRBJ1-1; 7 nucleotides match TRBD1. The V gene end was trimmed by 7 bases and the J gene end by 1 base; junction bases not matched to a gene: 6. The CDR3 runs to 14 residues. Germline V gene data show CDR1 as SNHLY and CDR2 as FYNNEI. CDR3 nucleotide sequence: TGTGCCAGCACTGTACAGGGGTCGAACACTGAAGCTTTCTTT. Translation gives CASTVQGSNTEAFF.

This sequence joins TRBV7-2 and TRBJ2-5, with D hard to call. The germline V gene encodes CDR1 SGHTA and CDR2 FQGNSA. The CDR3 runs 16 residues. The ends were cut back, 1 base at V and 7 bases at J, with 19 bases in the middle. The CDR3 is CASSLEAVASFGTQYF. CDR3 DNA: TGTGCCAGCAGCTTAGAGGCGGTGGCCAGCTTCGGGACCCAGTACTTC.

The chain is built from TRBV5-1 and TRBJ2-7; TRBD2 aligns across 11 bases. V lost 4 bases and J lost 0; bases outside the gene matches: 6. CDR3 size: 16 residues. Germline CDR1 SGHRS, CDR2 YFSETQ. The CDR3 here is CASSGGLADSSYEQYF. As DNA, the CDR3 is TGCGCCAGCAGCGGGGGACTAGCGGACAGCTCCTACGAGCAGTACTTC.

The chain links TRBV18 to TRBJ1-5; D might be TRBD1 (6 bases). Germline CDR1 KGHSH, CDR2 LQKENI. V was trimmed by 1 base and J by 0 bases, leaving 16 bases between them. The CDR3 has 18 residues. CDR3 nucleotides: TGTGCCAGCTCACCACGTAACCGGGACATTAATAGCAATCAGCCCCAGCATTTT. Translation: CASSPRNRDINSNQPQHF.

The V and J genes are TRBV11-2 and TRBJ2-2; 8 bases are shared with TRBD2. In germline, CDR1 is SGHAT, CDR2 FQNNGV. This CDR3 spans 15 amino acids. With 3 bases clipped from V and 4 bases from J, the junction kept 4 bases outside the gene matches. For the CDR3, the DNA is TGTGCCAGCAGCTTTGGGACTAGGTCCACCGGGGAGCTGTTTTTT. As protein: CASSFGTRSTGELFF.

The V and J genes are TRBV4-1 and TRBJ2-7; 9 bases line up with TRBD2. In germline, CDR1 is MGHRA, CDR2 YSYEKL. V trimming: 0 bases; J trimming: 0 bases; junction bases outside the gene matches: 3. The CDR3 length is 16 residues. The CDR3 reads CASSQEATSGSYEQYF. The CDR3 bases are TGCGCCAGCAGCCAAGAAGCGACTAGCGGCTCCTACGAGCAGTACTTC.

The count of this clone is one. V usage is TRBV7-8 and J usage is TRBJ1-6; unclear D gene. V gave up 1 base and J gave up 10 bases, with 14 bases separating them. Germline V lookup: CDR1 SGHVS, CDR2 FQNEAQ. The length of the CDR3 is 15 residues. The CDR3 spells CASSLDAGNNSPLHF. In DNA, the CDR3 is TGTGCCAGCAGCTTAGATGCAGGCAACAACTCACCCCTCCACTTT.

CDR3 loop: CASSLIGTDYGYTF. CDR3 coding DNA: TGTGCCAGCAGCTTGATCGGGACAGATTATGGCTACACCTTC. V and J are TRBV5-4 and TRBJ1-2; 7 bases are a match to TRBD1. This CDR3 has 14 amino acids. The germline V gene encodes CDR1 SGHNT and CDR2 YYREEE (reference sequence). Trimming cost V 1 base and J 5 bases; bases outside gene matches: 5.

The DNA for the CDR3 is TGTGCCAGCAGCTTAGTGGCGGCACAACAAGAGACCCAGTACTTC. It encodes CASSLVAAQQETQYF. The V gene is TRBV7-2, the J gene TRBJ2-5; D not certain. Between the trimmed V and J ends, which lost 1 base and 2 bases, there was a span of 11 bases. This CDR3 has 15 amino acids. Germline assignment: CDR1 SGHTA and CDR2 FQGNSA.

The genes are TRBV11-3 and TRBJ2-7; 7 bases align to TRBD1. Trimming cost V 4 bases and J 4 bases; bases outside gene matches: 13. This CDR3 is 16 amino acids long. Germline CDR1 is SGHNT and CDR2 is YENEEA. The CDR3 region has the DNA TGTGCCAGCAGCTATGCCGGGACAGCGTTAGGTTACGAGCAGTACTTC. Its translation: CASSYAGTALGYEQYF.

V gene TRBV19 combines with J gene TRBJ2-4; TRBD1 matches 7 bases. CDR1 is LNHDA, CDR2 SQIVND, per germline (reference sequence). This CDR3 region has 15 residues. Germline trimming cut 4 bases from V and 1 base from J; bases unmatched to any gene: 4. CDR3 sequence: CASSRGGTAKNIQYF. In DNA, the CDR3 is TGTGCCAGTAGTAGAGGGGGCACGGCCAAAAACATTCAGTACTTC.

This clone was seen once. The CDR3 DNA sequence: TGTGCCAGCAGCTTAGGTGTTAGCGGAGAGGTGGCGGCCTACGAGCAGTACTTC. Its protein product is CASSLGVSGEVAAYEQYF. This chain uses TRBV11-2 with TRBJ2-7; maybe TRBD2 (6 bases). Germline CDR1 SGHAT, CDR2 FQNNGV. CDR3 length equals 18 residues. V shed 1 base and J shed 2 bases, with 21 bases lying between them.

This clone was observed a single time. V and J are TRBV19 and TRBJ1-2, with 10 bases matching TRBD1. Germline loops: CDR1 LNHDA, CDR2 SQIVND (reference sequence). Losses at the gene ends were 6 bases for V and 6 bases for J; bases not matched to a gene: 16. The CDR3 spans 17 residues. The CDR3 is CASRTRTGGYGTNGYTF. In DNA form, the CDR3 reads TGTGCCAGTAGGACTAGGACAGGGGGGTACGGCACTAATGGCTACACCTTC.

This chain links TRBV6-5 with TRBJ1-2; 9 nucleotides align to TRBD1. This CDR3 spans 13 amino acids. With 7 bases clipped from V and 6 bases from J, the junction kept 6 bases outside the gene matches. CDR1 is MNHEY and CDR2 is SVGAGI in the germline V gene. In nucleotides, the CDR3 is TGTGCCAGCACCTCGGACAGGGGAGATGGCTACACCTTC. Protein: CASTSDRGDGYTF.

The chain employs TRBV5-1 and TRBJ1-6; 8 bases map to TRBD1. Trimming removed 1 base from V and 5 bases from J; junction bases left unmatched: 5. CDR1 and CDR2 (germline): SGHRS, YFSETQ. This CDR3 spans 16 amino acids. Here the CDR3 DNA reads TGCGCCAGCAGCTTGCGTGGGACAGGAGATAATTCACCCCTCCACTTT. Protein: CASSLRGTGDNSPLHF.

The chain links TRBV30 to TRBJ1-3, with a weak D call TRBD1 (5 bases). Trimming pared 2 bases from V and 0 bases from J, leaving 14 bases between. CDR3 size: 16 residues. Germline CDR1 is GTSNPN and CDR2 is SVGIG (reference sequence). The CDR3 bases are TGTGCCTGGAGTTGGGGCAGGGCGAGCTCTGGAAACACCATATATTTT. This sequence encodes CAWSWGRASSGNTIYF.

The V gene is TRBV4-2, the J gene TRBJ1-1; 9 positions match TRBD1. CDR3 length equals 17 residues. Per the germline V gene, CDR1 is LGHNA and CDR2 is YNFKEQ. V dropped 0 bases and J dropped 6; count of bases not matched to a gene: 11. CDR3 coding DNA: TGTGCCAGCAGCCAAGATCAAACAGGGGGCGATCGTGCTGAAGCTTTCTTT. Encoded protein: CASSQDQTGGDRAEAFF.

V usage is TRBV6-5 and J usage is TRBJ2-1, with TRBD2 matching 9 bases. The CDR3 loop spans 15 amino acids. Trimming removed 10 bases from V and 7 bases from J; junction bases left unmatched: 14. Germline lookup yields CDR1 MNHEY and CDR2 SVGAGI. The CDR3: CATHPGGGAINEQFF. In nucleotides, the CDR3 is TGTGCCACCCACCCGGGCGGGGGGGCAATAAATGAGCAGTTCTTC.

The gene calls are TRBV7-2 and TRBJ1-1; D gene unclear. The V end lost 1 base, the J end lost 2 bases, and 8 bases lay between the germline ends. The CDR3 contains 14 residues. Germline V CDR1 and CDR2: SGHTA, FQGNSA. CDR3 DNA: TGTGCCAGCAGCTTAGGAGTGATCAACACTGAAGCTTTCTTT. This codes for CASSLGVINTEAFF.

This clone was recorded a few times. V is TRBV19 and J is TRBJ2-7; 10 positions match TRBD2. The germline V gene has CDR1 LNHDA and CDR2 SQIVND (reference sequence). The CDR3 is 15 residues long. Germline trimming cut 4 bases from V and 0 bases from J; bases unmatched to any gene: 3. In DNA, the CDR3 is TGTGCCAGTAGTAAACTAGCGGGGAGCTCCTACGAGCAGTACTTC. Its translation is CASSKLAGSSYEQYF.

This clone was seen ten or more times. The chain employs TRBV7-3 and TRBJ2-7; 7 positions match TRBD2. The CDR3 loop spans 15 amino acids. V shed 3 bases and J 2 bases; nucleotides not matched to a gene: 7. Germline V gives CDR1 SGHTA, CDR2 FQGTGA. The CDR3 loop is CASSLGSSGPYEQYF. In DNA, the CDR3 is TGTGCCAGCAGCTTGGGATCTAGCGGCCCCTACGAGCAGTACTTC.

CDR3 DNA sequence: TGTGCCAGCTCACCAGCGGGGACCTACGAGCAGTACTTC. Its translation is CASSPAGTYEQYF. This rearrangement joins TRBV18 to TRBJ2-7, with a tentative D call TRBD2 (6 bases). V was shortened by 2 bases and J by 2 bases, with 7 bases between the two germline ends. Germline V CDR1 and CDR2: KGHSH, LQKENI. The CDR3 has 13 amino acids.

The chain has TRBV19 and TRBJ2-1; 11 bases fit TRBD2. V gave up 5 bases and J gave up 6 bases; unmatched junction bases: 18. There are 19 residues in the CDR3. Looked up from germline, CDR1 is LNHDA and CDR2 is SQIVND (reference sequence). The CDR3, as DNA: TGTGCCAGTAGTCCAAGGCGGGGGACTAGCGGTCAACTTACCAATGAGCAGTTCTTC. This gives the protein CASSPRRGTSGQLTNEQFF.

This chain joins TRBV3-1 (or the pseudogene TRBV3-2) and TRBJ2-3, with 7 bases fitting TRBD2. J gave up 2 bases and V 0 bases, and 5 bases lay outside the gene matches. Germline V gene data show CDR1 as LGHDT and CDR2 as YNNKEL (reference sequence). CDR3 size: 16 residues. This CDR3 reads CASSQDLAAATDTQYF. The CDR3 DNA follows: TGTGCCAGCAGCCAAGATCTAGCGGCGGCCACAGATACGCAGTATTTT.